This section outlines one TCR beta chain sequence together with its context. The entry originates in a study of cytomegalovirus exposure and HLA in healthy donors. CDR3 length equals 15 residues. Germline assignment: CDR1 MNHEY and CDR2 SVGAGI. The V segment lost 6 bases and the J segment 3 bases; nucleotides outside the gene matches: 4. The study ran its PCR with 60 Vbeta and 13 Jbeta primers. Clones were sequenced by immunoSEQ multiplex PCR, and TCRdb holds only the in-frame ones, with some missing. The table lists tens of thousands of clones, around four fifths of them singletons. Sample: PBMCs. This receptor was identified in a middle-aged man in good health and CMV-seropositive. The V gene is TRBV6-5, the J gene TRBJ2-1; 11 bases map to TRBD2. This CDR3 reads CASSKTSGSYNEQFF. For the CDR3, the DNA is TGTGCCAGCAGCAAAACTAGCGGGAGCTACAATGAGCAGTTCTTC.